This T cell receptor beta chain was documented in a study of T cell responses to AZD1222 COVID-19 vaccine. The method was immunoSEQ multiplex PCR; TCRdb's version includes in-frame clones alone and lacks a portion of them. The table has about 150,000 clones, about nine tenths seen once; the top ten hold under 1.5%. Study outcomes and limitations: Repertoires were collected only later (after the peak T cell response had occurred).

Comments on this clone: Its antigen is undetermined.

In germline, CDR1 is MGHRA, CDR2 YSYEKL. CDR3 size: 15 residues. V was pared by 10 bases and J by 4 bases, with 12 bases of the junction left unmatched. The sequencing here drew on peripheral blood, taken 28 days after the second AZD1222 dose. The chain couples TRBV4-1 to TRBJ1-4; 7 bases line up with TRBD1. This receptor was taken from an adult who received the AZD1222 COVID-19 vaccine. CDR3 amino acids: CATSLRDSNNEKLFF. Here the CDR3 DNA reads TGCGCCACCTCACTCCGGGACAGTAATAATGAAAAACTGTTTTTT.